Below are 15 T cell receptor beta chains sequenced from a single sample in a study of CD8 T cells in ankylosing spondylitis. The antigens these receptors bind are not known. Findings and limits, study-wide: One TCR beta motif, made up of roughly 8 highly homologous variants, appeared characteristic of ankylosing spondylitis blood.

TCRdb re-analysed the 5' RACE reads in MiXCR, keeping a single row per CDR3 protein. Here the sample spans approximately 500,000 distinct CDR3 sequences, roughly 13% being singletons. Sequenced: blood, either unsorted or a sorted T cell fraction (not recorded which). The receptors were gathered from a male donor with ankylosing spondylitis.

The V gene is TRBV11-2, the J gene TRBJ2-3; D is ambiguous. Per the germline V gene, CDR1 is SGHAT and CDR2 is FQNNGV. This CDR3 has 14 amino acids. Trimming took off 5 bases at V and 3 bases at J, with 12 bases between the two ends. CDR3 nucleotides: TGTGCCAGCAGCCCCTATAGGAAAACAGATACGCAGTATTTT. This gives the protein CASSPYRKTDTQYF.

This clonotype was counted between two and nine times. The chain uses TRBV7-2 and TRBJ2-3; a possible D gene is TRBD1 (6 bases). The V gene's germline CDR1 is SGHTA and CDR2 FQGNSA. V shed 2 bases and J shed 5 bases, with 8 bases lying between them. CDR3 length: 13 amino acids. The chain's CDR3 is CASSLWGQDTQYF. The CDR3 nucleotides read TGTGCCAGCAGCTTATGGGGGCAAGATACGCAGTATTTT.

The chain is built from TRBV7-2 and TRBJ1-5, with TRBD1 matching 7 bases. After removal of 0 bases from V and 3 bases from J, the junction contained 11 bases not matched to a gene. This CDR3 contains 18 residues. The germline V gene has CDR1 SGHTA and CDR2 FQGNSA. The CDR3 here is CASSLAPGTVDNNQPQHF. CDR3 sequence (DNA): TGTGCCAGCAGCTTAGCCCCCGGGACAGTTGATAACAATCAGCCCCAGCATTTT.

In this sample, this clonotype turned up a few times. The chain has TRBV11-3 and TRBJ2-5; 8 bases match TRBD1. Germline-derived CDR1 and CDR2 are SGHNT and YENEEA. V lost 5 bases to trimming and J lost 2 bases; unmatched junction nucleotides: 7. The CDR3 sequence is 15 residues long. The CDR3 nucleotides read TGTGCCAGCAGCCCCCGGACAGGGTTACAAGAGACCCAGTACTTC. Translation gives CASSPRTGLQETQYF.

This sequence joins TRBV25-1 and TRBJ2-2, with 8 bases that match TRBD1. Germline CDR1 and CDR2: MGHDK and SYGVNS. The length of the CDR3 is 17 residues. V trimming: 2 bases; J trimming: 5 bases; junction bases outside the gene matches: 10. CDR3 loop: CASSEGGQGKRTGELFF. DNA of the CDR3: TGTGCCAGCAGTGAAGGTGGACAGGGAAAACGGACCGGGGAGCTGTTTTTT.

This clonotype was detected ten times or more. The CDR3: CASSLEGRDRGEKLFF. For the CDR3, the DNA is TGCGCCAGCAGCTTGGAGGGACGGGACAGAGGCGAAAAACTGTTTTTT. The V gene is TRBV5-1, the J gene TRBJ1-4; TRBD1 matches at 7 bases. This CDR3 comprises 16 residues. V shed 0 bases and J 8 bases; nucleotides not matched to a gene: 10. Germline V gene data show CDR1 as SGHRS and CDR2 as YFSETQ.

This clonotype has more than one count but fewer than ten. The chain has TRBV29-1 and TRBJ1-3; D gene uncertain. CDR1 and CDR2 (germline): SQVTM, ANQGSEA. V was shortened by 6 bases and J by 2 bases, with 2 bases between the two germline ends. The length of the CDR3 is 10 residues. The CDR3 nucleotides read TGCAGCGTGCCTGGAAACACCATATATTTT. Protein product: CSVPGNTIYF.

This clonotype was found many times. The J gene is TRBJ2-5, the V gene TRBV9, with D tentatively TRBD1 or TRBD2 (6 bases each). Germline V gene sequence: CDR1 SGDLS, CDR2 YYNGEE. CDR3 size: 13 residues. Trimming stripped 8 bases from V and 4 bases from J, with 15 bases between. CDR3 residues: CASSQGGGETQYF. In DNA form, the CDR3 reads TGTGCCAGTTCACAGGGAGGCGGAGAGACCCAGTACTTC.

This clonotype has a handful of counts. Written as DNA, the CDR3 is TGTGCCAGCAGCTTTTGGACAGCCAACTCTGGAAACACCATATATTTT. The encoded protein is CASSFWTANSGNTIYF. This chain connects TRBV7-9 to TRBJ1-3, with D maybe TRBD1 (6 bases). The CDR3 spans 16 residues. V was shortened by 3 bases and J by 0 bases, with 12 bases between the two germline ends. Per the germline V gene, CDR1 is SEHNR and CDR2 is FQNEAQ (reference sequence). The full variable domain, rest sourced from reference TRBV7-9 and TRBJ1-3, is DTGVSQNPRHKITKRGQNVTFRCDPISEHNRLYWYRQTLGQGPEFLTYFQNEAQLEKSRLLSDRFSAERPKGSFSTLEIQRTEQGDSAMYLCASSFWTANSGNTIYFGEGSWLTVV.

This clonotype has just a few counts. The chain joins TRBV5-1 to TRBJ2-1, with D perhaps TRBD1 (6 bases). Per the germline V gene, CDR1 is SGHRS and CDR2 is YFSETQ. The V and J ends lost 1 base and 5 bases respectively, with 13 bases between them. The CDR3 spans 15 residues. CDR3 in DNA: TGCGCCAGCAGCTTGCTGGGACAACTAGACAATGAGCAGTTCTTC. Its translation: CASSLLGQLDNEQFF.

This clonotype was counted a few times. The chain combines TRBV24-1 with TRBJ2-1; weak D call: TRBD1 (6 bases). CDR3 length: 17 residues. The germline V gene encodes CDR1 KGHDR and CDR2 SFDVKD. The V end was cut by 3 bases, the J end by 8 bases, with 22 bases between. CDR3 in amino acids: CATSDPHRGQPGDEQFF. CDR3 nucleotide sequence: TGTGCCACCAGTGATCCGCACCGGGGACAACCCGGCGATGAGCAGTTCTTC.

The chain has TRBV6-2 or TRBV6-3 and TRBJ2-5; D call uncertain. Germline V CDR1 and CDR2: MNHEY, SVGEGT. This CDR3 region has 15 residues. The V gene lost 2 bases and the J gene lost 2 bases, with 12 bases spanning the gap. In DNA form, the CDR3 reads TGTGCCAGCAGTTACGAAGTACGCCCGCAAGAGACCCAGTACTTC. Translation: CASSYEVRPQETQYF.

This chain uses TRBV5-1 with TRBJ1-1; 8 bases map to TRBD1. The germline CDR1 and CDR2 sequences are SGHRS and YFSETQ. With 0 bases clipped from V and 4 bases from J, the junction kept 5 bases outside the gene matches. This CDR3 contains 15 residues. CDR3 bases: TGCGCCAGCAGCTTGGCCGCACAGGGGGGCACTGAAGCTTTCTTT. Its protein product is CASSLAAQGGTEAFF.

Only a few counts were recorded for this clonotype. This chain uses TRBV5-6 with TRBJ2-7; D is undetermined. Per germline, CDR1 SGHDT and CDR2 YYEEEE. V was trimmed by 1 base and J by 4 bases, leaving 9 bases between them. The CDR3 sequence is 13 residues long. The DNA of the CDR3 is TGTGCCAGCAGCTTGTGGGGTCTTTACGAGCAGTACTTC. The encoded protein is CASSLWGLYEQYF.

The chain recombines TRBV11-2 with TRBJ1-1; D unclear. Looked up from germline, CDR1 is SGHAT and CDR2 is FQNNGV. The CDR3 is 15 amino acids. Trimming removed 5 bases from V and 4 bases from J, with 17 bases in between. The DNA of the CDR3 is TGTGCCAGCAGCCCAAACAACGGTTGGGGCACTGAAGCTTTCTTT. This encodes CASSPNNGWGTEAFF.